Here is one T cell receptor beta chain with its context. The data stem from a study of T-cell reconstitution after alpha-beta-depleted transplantation in children. Preparing the TCRbeta library involved the use of unique molecular identifiers. MiXCR was run by TCRdb on the PCR reads, yielding one entry per CDR3 protein. The sample yields hundreds of thousands of distinct CDR3 sequences, around 9.2% seen once. The V gene's germline CDR1 is DFQATT and CDR2 SNEGSKA (reference sequence). V shed 2 bases and J 4 bases; nucleotides not matched to a gene: 5. The CDR3 runs 14 residues. The sequence was obtained from a male patient between 2 and 10 years old who had a stem cell transplant for acute myeloid leukemia, so the T cells may come from the graft donor. The chain couples TRBV20-1 to TRBJ1-3; 7 nucleotides line up with TRBD1. The starting material was PBMCs, mostly from graft donor cells, obtained 360 days after TCRalphabeta/CD19-depleted stem cell transplant. The CDR3: CSARLTDRGNTIYF. The CDR3 DNA follows: TGCAGTGCTAGACTTACGGACAGGGGAAACACCATATATTTT.